This paragraph reports one T cell receptor (beta chain). Its antigen is not yet known. Base quality data are lacking; no much larger clone is found one base away. TCRbeta CDR3 regions were amplified from genomic DNA using the immunoSEQ Assay, a bias-controlled multiplex PCR. As for how the authors treated the data: Nucleated cell counts per sample were estimated from amplification of reference gene primers within the assay. To quantify the absolute abundance of each unique TCRbeta CDR3 rearrangement, sequence reads were collapsed and filtered. Productive Simpson clonality was computed per sample as the square root of Simpson's diversity index over productive rearrangements. TCRdb holds this immuneACCESS table with in-frame rearrangements only. Some clones are missing; in checked studies, unresolved V genes explain under half, and the rest has no known cause. The DNA was the basis for D and trimming; V, J and clone size are from that table. In all, the sample holds some 300,000 clones, and around nine tenths of those were seen once. The ten largest clones add up to roughly 2.9% of the sample.

CDR1 is given as SGHRS and CDR2 as YFSETQ, both from the germline V gene. V is reduced by 0 bases and J by 2 bases, leaving a spacing of 20 bases between them. Counted from cysteine to phenylalanine, this CDR3 has 18 amino acids. Just CDR3 DNA is preserved here, 54 bases in frame from base 1. This sample stems from a study of blood T cell repertoires in COVID-19 (dated by TCRdb to 2019 to 2021). Broadly, across the study: Samples covering the acute and convalescent phases of COVID-19 were provided by collaborators in the United States, Italy and Spain. The material from the prospective study consisted of cDNA or gDNA derived from T cells, B-cell-depleted T cells, or PBMCs. The dataset comprised deeply sampled blood TCRbeta repertoires from subjects exposed to, actively infected with, or recovered from COVID-19. The repertoires were released in a freely available public database meant as a resource for research on the immune response to SARS-CoV-2. The samples were drawn from the first 160 participants of the ongoing ImmuneRACE study and from some 1,300 subjects provided by 6 global collaborators. Nearly every sample came with metadata listing a de-identified subject ID, COVID-19 status, age in years and sex. Where HLA class I and class II types were available, the types were taken from metadata supplied by the sample provider, not from assay-based typing.

Here is what the overall study found, with its caveats: The amount of clinical and demographic metadata varied by source and participant and was provided uncurated.

Participants in the prospective study were aged roughly 18 to 100 years, lived in some 24 United States geographic areas, and enrolled through a virtual design. In the prospective study, participants were assigned to cohorts based on the clinical history participants reported in a screening survey and a study questionnaire. A participant counted as exposed if, within 2 weeks of entering the study, that participant had been in contact with someone who had a PCR-confirmed or clinician-diagnosed COVID-19 case. Each participant in the prospective study had whole blood, serum and a nasopharyngeal or oropharyngeal swab collected by mobile phlebotomists. Prospective study participants could optionally give additional blood draws and questionnaires over an approximately two-month period. Before DNA extraction, blood samples from the prospective study were shipped at room temperature or frozen.

The V and J genes are TRBV5-1 and TRBJ2-5; the D gene is perhaps TRBD1, from 5 matching bases. This TCR derives from a woman aged 45 to 65 who had been exposed to COVID-19. Sequencing was performed on PBMCs or T cells enriched from blood (not recorded which). CDR3 region: CASSLGQRPNRKQETQYF. In nucleotide form, the sequence is TGCGCCAGCAGCTTGGGACAAAGACCAAACAGGAAACAAGAGACCCAGTACTTC.